This T cell receptor beta chain was sequenced in a study of Tregs in tolerant kidney transplant recipients. Sequencing was performed with immunoSEQ multiplex PCR; in TCRdb, only in-frame clones are kept and a portion is missing. Of approximately 19,000 clones in the sample, 50% to 70% were seen once. With V trimmed by 6 bases and J by 2 bases, 6 bases remained unmatched. Germline-derived CDR1 and CDR2 are SNHLY and FYNNEI. This CDR3 has 14 residues. To note about this clone: The target antigen is unknown.

Specimen: Tregs from blood cultured with allogeneic cells. The chain couples TRBV2 to TRBJ2-7; 8 bases are a match to TRBD1. The clonotype originates from a human donor in good health. DNA of the CDR3: TGTGCCAGCAGACGACAGGGGCGGGCCTACGAGCAGTACTTC. It encodes CASRRQGRAYEQYF.